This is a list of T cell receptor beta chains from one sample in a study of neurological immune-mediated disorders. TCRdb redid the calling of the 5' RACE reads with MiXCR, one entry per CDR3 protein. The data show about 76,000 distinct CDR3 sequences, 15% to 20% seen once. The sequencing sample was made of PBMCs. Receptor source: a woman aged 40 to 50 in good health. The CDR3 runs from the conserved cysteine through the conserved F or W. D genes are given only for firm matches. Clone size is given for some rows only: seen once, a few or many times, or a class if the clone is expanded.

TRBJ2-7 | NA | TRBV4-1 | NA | CASSQTPGWPSYDQYF | TGCGCCAGCAGCCAAACCCCGGGATGGCCATCCTACGACCAGTACTTC
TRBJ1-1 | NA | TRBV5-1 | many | CASSYTEAFF | TGCGCCAGCAGCTACACTGAAGCTTTCTTT
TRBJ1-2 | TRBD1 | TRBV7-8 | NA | CASSSGGLIGYTF | TGTGCCAGCAGTTCAGGGGGACTAATTGGCTACACCTTC
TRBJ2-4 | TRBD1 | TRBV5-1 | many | CASSIGQGAPGNIQYF | TGCGCCAGCAGCATAGGACAGGGGGCGCCCGGAAACATTCAGTACTTC
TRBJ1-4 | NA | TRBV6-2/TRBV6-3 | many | CASSPTRRVGNEKLFF | TGTGCCAGCAGCCCCACCAGGAGGGTTGGTAATGAAAAACTGTTTTTT
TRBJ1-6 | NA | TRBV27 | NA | CASSLPPTRESLNSPLHF | TGTGCCAGCAGCCTACCCCCCACCCGGGAAAGCCTTAATTCACCACTCCACTTT
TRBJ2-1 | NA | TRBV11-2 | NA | CASSPSPLPNEQFF | TGTGCCAGCAGCCCTTCACCCTTACCCAATGAGCAGTTCTTC
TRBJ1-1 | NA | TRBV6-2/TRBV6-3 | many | CASSYGEGVNTEAFF | TGTGCCAGCAGTTATGGGGAGGGCGTGAACACTGAAGCTTTCTTT
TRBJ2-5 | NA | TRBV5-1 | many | CASSLGWGDASETQYF | TGCGCCAGCAGCTTGGGATGGGGAGACGCATCGGAGACCCAGTACTTC
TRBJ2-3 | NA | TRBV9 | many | CASSVPGSTDTQYF | TGTGCCAGCAGCGTGCCGGGGAGCACAGATACGCAGTATTTT
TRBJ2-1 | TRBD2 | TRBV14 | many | CASSQGTSGHYNEQFF | TGTGCCAGCAGCCAAGGGACTAGCGGCCACTACAATGAGCAGTTCTTC
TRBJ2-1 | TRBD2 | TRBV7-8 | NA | CASTRGRAGLNNEQFF | TGTGCCAGCACCCGGGGACGAGCGGGGTTGAACAATGAGCAGTTCTTC
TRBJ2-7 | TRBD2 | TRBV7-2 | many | CASSLQRGPSYEQYF | TGTGCCAGCAGCCTTCAGCGGGGGCCATCCTACGAGCAGTACTTC
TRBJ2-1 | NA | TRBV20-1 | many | CSVTGRSYNEQFF | TGCAGTGTCACGGGCCGATCCTACAATGAGCAGTTCTTC
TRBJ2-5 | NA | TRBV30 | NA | CAWRRHLQETQYF | TGTGCCTGGAGAAGGCATCTCCAAGAGACCCAGTACTTC
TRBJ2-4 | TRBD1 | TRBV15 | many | CATSRGGQGRDIQYF | TGTGCCACCAGCAGAGGGGGACAGGGGCGGGACATTCAGTACTTC
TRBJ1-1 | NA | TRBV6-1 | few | CASSDRVLNTEAFF | TGTGCCAGCAGTGACAGGGTCTTGAACACTGAAGCTTTCTTT
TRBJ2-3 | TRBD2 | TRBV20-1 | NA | CSARGASGTRTDTQYF | TGCAGTGCTAGGGGGGCTAGCGGGACTCGTACAGATACGCAGTATTTT
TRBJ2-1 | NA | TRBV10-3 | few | CATPKVARDEQFF | TGTGCCACCCCAAAGGTTGCCAGGGACGAGCAGTTCTTC
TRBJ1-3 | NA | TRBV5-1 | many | CASSSGRSGNTIYF | TGCGCCAGCAGCTCTGGGCGCTCTGGAAACACCATATATTTT
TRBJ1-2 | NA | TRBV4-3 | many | CASSQDSAGSSGYTF | TGCGCCAGCAGCCAAGATTCGGCAGGTTCTTCTGGCTACACCTTC
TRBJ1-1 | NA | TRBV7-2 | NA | CASSSPPQTNTEAFF | TGTGCCAGCAGCTCCCCCCCACAGACGAACACTGAAGCTTTCTTT
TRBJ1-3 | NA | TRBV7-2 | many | CASSLAGAGNTIYF | TGTGCCAGCAGCTTAGCAGGGGCTGGAAACACCATATATTTT
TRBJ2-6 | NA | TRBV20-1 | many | CSAIGDSGANVLTF | TGCAGTGCTATAGGCGACTCTGGGGCCAACGTCCTGACTTTC
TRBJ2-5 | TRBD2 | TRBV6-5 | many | CASRVTGLAGAIEETQYF | TGTGCCAGCAGGGTAACCGGACTAGCGGGGGCCATAGAAGAGACCCAGTACTTC
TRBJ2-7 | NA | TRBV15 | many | CATSRVREYEQYF | TGTGCCACCAGCAGAGTAAGGGAATACGAGCAGTACTTC
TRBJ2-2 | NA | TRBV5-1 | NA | CAISMTWSGHTGELFF | TGCGCCATCAGCATGACATGGAGCGGGCACACCGGGGAGCTGTTTTTT
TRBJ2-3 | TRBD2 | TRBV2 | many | CASGRLAGVRSTQYF | TGTGCCAGCGGTCGACTAGCGGGGGTCCGGAGTACGCAGTATTTT
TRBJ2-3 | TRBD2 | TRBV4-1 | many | CASREAAGRTSASTDTQYF | TGCGCCAGCAGAGAGGCAGCGGGGAGGACGTCAGCTAGCACAGATACGCAGTATTTT
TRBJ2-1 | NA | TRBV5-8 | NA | CASSPRLVYSGHEQFF | TGTGCCAGCAGCCCGCGTTTAGTTTATTCGGGGCATGAGCAGTTCTTC
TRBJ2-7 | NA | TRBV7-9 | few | CASGSGGANYEQYF | TGTGCCAGCGGATCGGGTGGGGCCAACTACGAGCAGTACTTC
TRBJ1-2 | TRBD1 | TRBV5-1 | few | CASSKRTGTRSEAYGYTF | TGCGCCAGCAGCAAAAGGACAGGGACTAGGTCGGAAGCCTATGGCTACACCTTC
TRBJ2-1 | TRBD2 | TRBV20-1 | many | CSAEAGGAGNYNEQFF | TGCAGTGCTGAGGCGGGGGGAGCGGGGAACTACAATGAGCAGTTCTTC
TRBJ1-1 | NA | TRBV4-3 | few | CASSAQGNTEAFF | TGCGCCAGCAGCGCACAGGGGAACACTGAAGCTTTCTTT
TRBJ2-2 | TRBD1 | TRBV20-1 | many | CSARDLGQANTGELFF | TGCAGTGCTAGAGATCTCGGACAGGCGAACACCGGGGAGCTGTTTTTT
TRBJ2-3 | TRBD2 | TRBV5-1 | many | CASSPSGVQDTQYF | TGCGCCAGCAGCCCTAGCGGGGTACAAGATACGCAGTATTTT
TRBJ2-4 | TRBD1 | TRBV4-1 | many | CASRGTELGNIQYF | TGCGCCAGCAGGGGGACAGAGCTAGGAAACATTCAGTACTTC
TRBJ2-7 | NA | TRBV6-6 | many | CASREGTASYEQYF | TGTGCCAGCAGGGAGGGTACGGCCTCCTACGAGCAGTACTTC
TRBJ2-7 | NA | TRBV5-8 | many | CASRTRDAPLYEQYF | TGTGCCAGCAGAACACGGGACGCCCCTCTTTACGAGCAGTACTTC
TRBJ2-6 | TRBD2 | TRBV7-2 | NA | CASSLRAPGRAGGANVLTF | TGTGCCAGCAGCTTAAGGGCACCGGGGAGGGCTGGTGGGGCCAACGTCCTGACTTTC
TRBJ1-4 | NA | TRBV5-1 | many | CASSLEDGQILFF | TGCGCCAGCAGCTTGGAGGATGGGCAGATACTGTTTTTT
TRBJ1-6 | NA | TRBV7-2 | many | CASSFSGTSNSPLHF | TGTGCCAGCAGCTTCTCCGGGACTAGCAATTCACCCCTCCACTTT
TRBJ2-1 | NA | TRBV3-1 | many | CASSQDEFVVYNEQFF | TGTGCCAGCAGCCAAGACGAGTTTGTGGTTTACAATGAGCAGTTCTTC
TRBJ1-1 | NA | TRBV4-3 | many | CASSQVGSGGEAFF | TGCGCCAGCAGCCAAGTTGGTTCGGGGGGAGAAGCTTTCTTT
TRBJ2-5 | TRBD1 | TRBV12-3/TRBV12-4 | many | CASSPGRDRGWETQYF | TGTGCCAGCAGCCCCGGTCGGGACAGGGGATGGGAGACCCAGTACTTC
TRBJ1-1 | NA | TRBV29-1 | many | CSVGETGGTEAFF | TGCAGCGTTGGGGAGACGGGAGGCACTGAAGCTTTCTTT
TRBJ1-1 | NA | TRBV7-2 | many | CASSLAGGSNTEAFF | TGTGCCAGCAGCTTAGCGGGGGGATCCAACACTGAAGCTTTCTTT
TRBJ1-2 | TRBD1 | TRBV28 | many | CASSTQGFLYGYTF | TGTGCCAGCAGCACACAGGGGTTTTTATATGGCTACACCTTC
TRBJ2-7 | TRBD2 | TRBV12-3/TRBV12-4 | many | CASSSAGGSYEQYF | TGTGCCAGCAGCTCAGCGGGGGGCTCCTACGAGCAGTACTTC
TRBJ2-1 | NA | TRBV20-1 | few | CSARDPYRDIEWSNEQFF | TGCAGTGCTAGAGATCCTTACCGGGACATTGAATGGAGCAATGAGCAGTTCTTC
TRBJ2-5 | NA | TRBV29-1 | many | CSFRPSGAKETQYF | TGCAGCTTCCGGCCTTCGGGGGCGAAAGAGACCCAGTACTTC